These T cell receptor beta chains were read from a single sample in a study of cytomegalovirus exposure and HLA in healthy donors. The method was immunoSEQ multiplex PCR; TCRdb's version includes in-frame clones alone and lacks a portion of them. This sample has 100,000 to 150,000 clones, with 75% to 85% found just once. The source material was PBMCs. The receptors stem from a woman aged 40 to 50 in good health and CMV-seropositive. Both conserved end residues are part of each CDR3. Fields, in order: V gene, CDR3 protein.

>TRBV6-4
CASSPGVGTGELFF
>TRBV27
CASSFGPGQPQHF
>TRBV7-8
CASSLIPGQGSSGANVLTF
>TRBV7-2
CASSRTSGPSYEQYF
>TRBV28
CASRRLAGDTEAFF
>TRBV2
CASRRQGTDTQYF
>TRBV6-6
CASSRTSTEAFF
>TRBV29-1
CSVGGKNYEQYF
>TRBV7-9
CASSPGTSGRVYF
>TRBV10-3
CAISAGQGGYEQYF
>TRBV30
CAWSVGRGPDTQYF
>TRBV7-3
CASSLQGTMNTEAFF
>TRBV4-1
CASSPIGSGGYEQYF
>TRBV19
CASFRNTGAGTEAFF
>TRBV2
CASSEAAGIQPQHF
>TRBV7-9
CASSFGLAGAEQFF
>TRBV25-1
CASSAQGSFPYLLQYF
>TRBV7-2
CASSLISGQGYEQYF
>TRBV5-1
CASSGAAGADTQYF
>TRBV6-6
CASNRRPDRSTDTQYF